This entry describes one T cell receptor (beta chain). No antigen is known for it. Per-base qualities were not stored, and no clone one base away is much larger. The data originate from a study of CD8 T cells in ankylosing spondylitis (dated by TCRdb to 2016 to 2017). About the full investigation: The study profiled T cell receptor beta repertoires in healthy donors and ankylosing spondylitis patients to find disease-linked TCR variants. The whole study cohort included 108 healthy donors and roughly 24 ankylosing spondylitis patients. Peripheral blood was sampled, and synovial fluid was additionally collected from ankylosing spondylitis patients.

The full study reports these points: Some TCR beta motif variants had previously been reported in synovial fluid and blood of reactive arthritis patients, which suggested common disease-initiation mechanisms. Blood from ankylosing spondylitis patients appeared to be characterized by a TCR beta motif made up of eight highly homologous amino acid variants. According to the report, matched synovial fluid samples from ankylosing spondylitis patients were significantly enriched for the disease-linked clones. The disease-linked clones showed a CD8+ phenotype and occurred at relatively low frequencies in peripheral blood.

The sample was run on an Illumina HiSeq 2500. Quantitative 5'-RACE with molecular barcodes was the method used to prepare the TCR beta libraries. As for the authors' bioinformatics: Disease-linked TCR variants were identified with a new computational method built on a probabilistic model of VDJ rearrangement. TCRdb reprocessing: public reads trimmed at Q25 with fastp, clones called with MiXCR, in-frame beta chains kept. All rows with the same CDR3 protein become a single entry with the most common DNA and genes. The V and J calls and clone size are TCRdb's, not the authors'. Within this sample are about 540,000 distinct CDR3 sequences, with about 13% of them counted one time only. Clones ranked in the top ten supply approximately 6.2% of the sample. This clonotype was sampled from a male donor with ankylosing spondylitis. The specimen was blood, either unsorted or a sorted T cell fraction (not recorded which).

The CDR3 amino acid sequence is: CASSPGTSGSKSDTQYF. The nucleotide sequence reads as follows: TGTGCCAGCAGCCCAGGGACTAGCGGGAGTAAGTCAGATACGCAGTATTTT. The V and J genes are TRBV12-3 or TRBV12-4 and TRBJ2-3; the junction holds 14 bases that match TRBD2. Here V drops 6 bases and J drops 4 bases, and the junction holds 9 bases not matched to any gene. Measured from the cysteine to the phenylalanine, the CDR3 is 17 residues long. The read is trimmed to its CDR3 DNA, 51 bases read in frame from base 1.